This T cell receptor (beta chain) was sequenced during a study of control samples from healthy donors and cancer patients. Only in-frame clones appear in the TCRdb table, and some are missing; sequencing was by immunoSEQ multiplex PCR. This table has approximately 97,000 clones, just over 85% appearing once. Germline V gene lookup returns CDR1 SGHTA and CDR2 FQGTGA. Germline trimming cut 6 bases from V and 3 bases from J; bases unmatched to any gene: 8. The CDR3 length is 16 residues. This clonotype was sampled from a man under 40 in good health. Material: blood. The chain combines TRBV7-3 with TRBJ2-2; 9 bases align to TRBD1. As DNA, the CDR3 is TGTGCCAGCAGTCTCCAACAGGGGGCGGACACCGGGGAGCTGTTTTTT. It translates to CASSLQQGADTGELFF.